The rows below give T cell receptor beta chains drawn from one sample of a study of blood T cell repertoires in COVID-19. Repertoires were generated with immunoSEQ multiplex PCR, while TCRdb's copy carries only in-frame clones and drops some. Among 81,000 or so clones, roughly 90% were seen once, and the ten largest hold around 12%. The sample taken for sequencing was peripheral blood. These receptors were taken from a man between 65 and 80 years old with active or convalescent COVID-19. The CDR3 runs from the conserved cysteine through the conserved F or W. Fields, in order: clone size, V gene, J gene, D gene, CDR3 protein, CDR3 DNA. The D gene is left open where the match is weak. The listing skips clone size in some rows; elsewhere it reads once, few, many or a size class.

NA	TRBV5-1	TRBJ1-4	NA	CASGRAGGEKLFF	TGCGCCAGCGGCAGGGCCGGGGGTGAAAAACTGTTTTTT
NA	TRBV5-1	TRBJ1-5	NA	CASSQDSYQPQHF	TGCGCCAGCAGCCAGGACAGTTATCAGCCCCAGCATTTT
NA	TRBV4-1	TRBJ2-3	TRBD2	CASSRRLAGNPGSTDTQYF	TGCGCCAGCAGTCGACGACTAGCGGGGAATCCTGGAAGCACAGATACGCAGTATTTT
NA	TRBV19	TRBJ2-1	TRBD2	CASSRERGEYNEQFF	TGTGCCAGTAGTAGAGAGCGGGGGGAATACAATGAGCAGTTCTTC
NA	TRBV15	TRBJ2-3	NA	CATSRDERTQYF	TGTGCCACCAGCAGAGATGAGAGAACGCAGTATTTT
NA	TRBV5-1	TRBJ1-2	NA	CASSPIPESNYGYTF	TGCGCCAGCAGCCCCATCCCGGAGTCGAACTATGGCTACACCTTC
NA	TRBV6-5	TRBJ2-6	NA	CASSQISGANVLTF	TGTGCCAGCAGTCAGATTTCTGGGGCCAACGTCCTGACTTTC
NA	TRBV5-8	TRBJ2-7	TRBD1	CASSWTGQYF	TGTGCCAGCAGCTGGACAGGGCAATACTTC
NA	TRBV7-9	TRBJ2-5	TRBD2	CASSLGTSGIFGGETQYF	TGTGCCAGCAGCTTGGGGACTAGCGGGATCTTTGGGGGAGAGACCCAGTACTTC
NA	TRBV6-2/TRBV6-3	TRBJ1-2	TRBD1	CASSPDRGWYGYTF	TGTGCCAGCAGTCCGGACAGGGGGTGGTATGGCTACACCTTC
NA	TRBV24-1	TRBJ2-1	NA	CATSDLGRGDYNEQFF	TGTGCCACCAGTGATTTGGGGCGGGGAGACTACAATGAGCAGTTCTTC
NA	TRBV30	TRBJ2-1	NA	CAWSNRARDEQFF	TGTGCCTGGAGTAACAGGGCCCGGGATGAGCAGTTCTTC
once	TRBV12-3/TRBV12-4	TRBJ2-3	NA	CASSFSDTQYF	TGTGCCAGCAGTTTTTCGGATACGCAGTATTTT
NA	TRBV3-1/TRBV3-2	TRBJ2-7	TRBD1	CASSLGTGPYEQYF	TGTGCCAGCAGCCTAGGGACAGGGCCCTACGAGCAGTACTTC
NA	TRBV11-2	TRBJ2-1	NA	CASSLGDWKAFF	TGTGCCAGCAGCTTGGGGGACTGGAAGGCGTTCTTC
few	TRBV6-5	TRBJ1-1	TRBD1	CATYRGGYTEAFF	TGTGCCACCTACAGGGGGGGCTACACTGAAGCTTTCTTT
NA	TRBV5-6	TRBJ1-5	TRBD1	CASSPWTGDQPQHF	TGTGCCAGCAGCCCCTGGACAGGGGACCAGCCCCAGCATTTT
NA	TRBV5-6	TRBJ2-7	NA	CASSYQVSYEQYF	TGTGCCAGCAGCTATCAGGTCTCCTACGAGCAGTACTTC
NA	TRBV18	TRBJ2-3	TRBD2	CASSPQRASGGIRDTQYF	TGTGCCAGCTCACCCCAGAGGGCTAGCGGAGGTATAAGGGATACGCAGTATTTT
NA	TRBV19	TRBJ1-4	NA	CASSIGGVNEKLFF	TGTGCCAGTAGTATTGGCGGTGTCAATGAAAAACTGTTTTTT
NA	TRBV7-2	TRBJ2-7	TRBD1	CASSADRAFYEQYF	TGTGCCAGCAGCGCCGACAGGGCATTCTACGAGCAGTACTTC
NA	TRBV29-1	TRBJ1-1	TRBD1	CSVDQGDTEAFF	TGCAGCGTGGACCAGGGGGACACTGAAGCTTTCTTT
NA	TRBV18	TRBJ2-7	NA	CASSPGGSYEQYF	TGTGCCAGCTCACCGGGGGGTTCCTACGAGCAGTACTTC
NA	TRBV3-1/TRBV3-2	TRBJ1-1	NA	CASSQAGGGTEAFF	TGTGCCAGCAGCCAAGCGGGCGGGGGCACTGAAGCTTTCTTT
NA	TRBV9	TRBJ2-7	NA	CASSPRSRDTYEQYF	TGTGCCAGCAGCCCCCGATCCCGGGATACCTACGAGCAGTACTTC
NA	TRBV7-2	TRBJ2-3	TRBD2	CASSSAGGAGADTQYF	TGTGCCAGCAGCTCCGCCGGGGGGGCCGGGGCAGATACGCAGTATTTT
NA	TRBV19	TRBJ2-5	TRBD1	CASSIVTGGGETQYF	TGTGCCAGTAGTATTGTCACAGGGGGCGGGGAGACCCAGTACTTC
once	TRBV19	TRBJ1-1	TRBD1	CASSIDRAGTEAFF	TGTGCCAGTAGTATCGACAGGGCAGGCACTGAAGCTTTCTTT
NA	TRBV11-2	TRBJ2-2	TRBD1	CASSHPGTGVTGELFF	TGTGCCAGCAGCCACCCCGGGACAGGGGTCACCGGGGAGCTGTTTTTT
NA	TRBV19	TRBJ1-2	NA	CASSMRQLYGYTF	TGTGCCAGTAGTATGAGACAACTCTATGGCTACACCTTC
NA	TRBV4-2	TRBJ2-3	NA	CASSLGSGGITDTQYF	TGTGCCAGCAGCCTCGGCAGTGGGGGGATCACAGATACGCAGTATTTT
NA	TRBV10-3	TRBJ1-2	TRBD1	CAISEYRGVGYGYTF	TGTGCCATCAGTGAGTACAGGGGAGTCGGCTATGGCTACACCTTC
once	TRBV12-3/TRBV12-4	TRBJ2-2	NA	CASSFGGHLFF	TGTGCCAGCAGTTTTGGGGGACACCTGTTTTTT
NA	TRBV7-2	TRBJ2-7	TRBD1	CASSYFRDSSYEQYF	TGTGCCAGCAGCTACTTCCGGGACAGCTCCTACGAGCAGTACTTC
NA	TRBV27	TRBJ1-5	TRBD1	CASRQGAVQPQHF	TGTGCCAGTCGACAGGGGGCCGTTCAGCCCCAGCATTTT
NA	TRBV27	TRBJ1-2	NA	CASSPSGDGGYTF	TGTGCCAGCAGTCCCTCAGGGGACGGGGGCTACACCTTC
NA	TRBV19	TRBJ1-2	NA	CASRIDGNYGYTF	TGTGCCAGTAGGATCGACGGGAACTATGGCTACACCTTC
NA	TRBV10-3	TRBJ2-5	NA	CAISESGGRETQYF	TGTGCCATCAGTGAGTCCGGGGGTCGGGAGACCCAGTACTTC
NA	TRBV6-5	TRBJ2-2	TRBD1	CASSYRGLNTGELFF	TGTGCCAGCAGCTACAGGGGGCTAAACACCGGGGAGCTGTTTTTT
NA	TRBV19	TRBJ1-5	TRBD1	CASSFPGQVHGWSNQPQHF	TGTGCCAGTAGTTTCCCGGGACAGGTCCACGGTTGGAGCAATCAGCCCCAGCATTTT
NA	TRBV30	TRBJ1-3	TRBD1	CAWGTGPRDTIYF	TGTGCCTGGGGGACAGGCCCTAGAGACACCATATATTTT
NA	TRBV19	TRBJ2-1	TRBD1	CASQRATGGSSYNEQFF	TGTGCCAGTCAAAGGGCTACAGGGGGGAGCTCCTACAATGAGCAGTTCTTC
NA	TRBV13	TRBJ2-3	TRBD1	CASSLGLWTGGTDTQYF	TGTGCCAGCAGCTTAGGATTATGGACAGGGGGAACAGATACGCAGTATTTT
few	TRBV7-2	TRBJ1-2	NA	CASSLGGRAYYGYTF	TGTGCCAGCAGTTTAGGAGGCAGGGCCTACTATGGCTACACCTTC